The source of this T cell receptor (beta chain) is a study of CD4 T cells in relation to SARS-CoV-2 and coronaviruses. Notes on the study in general: Culture-expanded clones reflect memory recall rather than primary priming during culture. Samples before the pandemic and after infection were not matched within any donor. About 65% of donors had memory CD4+ clonotypes crossrecognizing SARS-CoV-2 and common cold coronavirus spike.

The ends were cut back, 1 base at V and 7 bases at J, with 9 bases in the middle. The CDR3 length is 13 residues. Germline V lookup: CDR1 SGHRS, CDR2 YFSETQ. CD4+ T cells from unexposed donors were obtained before the COVID-19 pandemic (2011-2018). Naive and memory CD4+ T cells came from enriched cryopreserved PBMCs. Here immunoSEQ multiplex PCR was the method, and the copy in TCRdb shows in-frame clones only, minus some. The sample contains about 59,000 clones, 70% to 90% of which appear only once. Comment on this clone: The antigen remains undetermined.

This receptor was identified in a human donor in good health. The chain employs TRBV5-1 and TRBJ2-1; D ambiguous. The sequenced sample was memory CD4+ T cells from PBMCs. CDR3 region: CASSLSPANEQFF. CDR3 sequence (DNA): TGCGCCAGCAGCTTGTCCCCGGCGAATGAGCAGTTCTTC.